This passage covers 17 T cell receptor beta chains from one sample sequenced in a study of blood T cell repertoires in COVID-19. Sequencing used immunoSEQ multiplex PCR; TCRdb keeps in-frame clones, though not all of them. The table records 150,000 to 200,000 clones, 86% of them present only once. Sequencing was carried out using peripheral blood. Receptor source: a woman younger than 45 with active or convalescent COVID-19.

On this clone itself: The sample carries other DNA sequences with the same CDR3. The rearrangement joins TRBV9 to TRBJ1-3; D not certain. V lost 0 bases and J 0 bases, leaving 4 bases between the germline ends. The CDR3 spans 14 residues. Looked up from germline, CDR1 is SGDLS and CDR2 is YYNGEE. In nucleotides, the CDR3 is TGTGCCAGCAGCGTAGGAGACTCTGGAAACACCATATATTTT. Translated: CASSVGDSGNTIYF.

The chain employs TRBV28 and TRBJ1-4; possible D gene TRBD1, 5 bases. With 2 bases removed from V and 6 bases from J, the gap between germline ends came to 10 bases. Germline CDR1 is MDHEN and CDR2 is SYDVKM. This CDR3 has 14 residues. For the CDR3, the DNA is TGTGCCAGCAGTTTACGGGGGTTAGATGAAAAACTGTTTTTT. It is translated as CASSLRGLDEKLFF.

V usage is TRBV19 and J usage is TRBJ2-7; 8 bases agree with TRBD2. The germline CDR1 and CDR2 sequences are LNHDA and SQIVND (reference sequence). This CDR3 has 15 amino acids. The V segment lost 3 bases and the J segment 3 bases; nucleotides outside the gene matches: 7. The CDR3 loop is CASSIRLAQFYEQYF. The CDR3 bases are TGTGCCAGTAGTATCCGACTAGCGCAGTTCTACGAGCAGTACTTC.

The chain has TRBV28 and TRBJ2-5, with no clear D. V was shortened by 7 bases and J by 0 bases, with 9 bases between the two germline ends. CDR3 length: 13 amino acids. The germline V gene has CDR1 MDHEN and CDR2 SYDVKM. The CDR3 here is CASNELYQETQYF. The CDR3 DNA sequence: TGTGCCAGCAACGAGTTGTACCAAGAGACCCAGTACTTC.

CDR3 in DNA: TGTGCCAGCAGCTTTAGCGGAAGCTCCTACAATGAGCAGTTCTTC. Protein: CASSFSGSSYNEQFF. The chain couples TRBV9 to TRBJ2-1; possibly TRBD2 for D (6 bases). The V end was cut by 4 bases, the J end by 0 bases, with 11 bases between. Per the germline V gene, CDR1 is SGDLS and CDR2 is YYNGEE. The CDR3 runs to 15 residues.

The chain links TRBV24-1 to TRBJ2-7; D perhaps matches TRBD2 (6 bases). V was shortened by 3 bases and J by 3 bases, with 17 bases between the two germline ends. The CDR3 runs to 16 residues. In germline, CDR1 is KGHDR, CDR2 SFDVKD. CDR3: CATSDPRAGSDYEQYF. For the CDR3, the DNA is TGTGCCACCAGTGATCCGAGGGCGGGGTCCGACTACGAGCAGTACTTC.

The gene calls are TRBV3-1 (or the pseudogene TRBV3-2) and TRBJ1-2; 12 bases map to TRBD1. This CDR3 spans 16 amino acids. CDR1 is LGHDT, CDR2 YNNKEL, per germline (reference sequence). With 0 bases clipped from V and 7 bases from J, the junction kept 6 bases outside the gene matches. The DNA for the CDR3 is TGTGCCAGCAGCCAAGATTGGGACAGGGGGCTATCTGGCTACACCTTC. Translated, it gives CASSQDWDRGLSGYTF.

The chain uses TRBV6-5 and TRBJ2-7, with 9 bases identical to TRBD2. The CDR3 has 13 amino acids. After removal of 11 bases from V and 5 bases from J, the junction contained 10 bases not matched to a gene. Germline V gene sequence: CDR1 MNHEY, CDR2 SVGAGI. CDR3 DNA sequence: TGTGCCGTTTTAAGCGGGAGGCGCAACGAGCAGTACTTC. Residues: CAVLSGRRNEQYF.

CDR3 coding DNA: TGTGCCTGCGTGGGTACAGGGGCGGTAGACTATGGCTACACCTTC. It yields the protein CACVGTGAVDYGYTF. This chain links TRBV30 with TRBJ1-2; the match to TRBD1 covers 7 bases. The length of the CDR3 is 15 residues. V shed 6 bases and J 3 bases; nucleotides not matched to a gene: 13. CDR1 is GTSNPN and CDR2 is SVGIG in the germline V gene (reference sequence).

The chain has TRBV5-6 and TRBJ2-7; 7 positions match TRBD1. Germline CDR1 and CDR2: SGHDT and YYEEEE. V gave up 4 bases and J gave up 3 bases; unmatched junction bases: 10. The CDR3 spans 15 residues. The CDR3 DNA is TGTGCCAGCAGCCGAGGGACAGCGCAGGGCTACGAGCAGTACTTC. Translation: CASSRGTAQGYEQYF.

The V and J genes are TRBV29-1 and TRBJ2-1; 8 nucleotides align to TRBD2. The CDR3 consists of 16 residues. The ends lost 3 bases at V and 8 bases at J; junction bases unmatched: 15. Germline CDR1 SQVTM, CDR2 ANQGSEA. Here the CDR3 reads CSVEPPGGRRSDEQFF. The CDR3 region has the DNA TGCAGCGTTGAGCCCCCGGGAGGGAGACGCTCCGATGAGCAGTTCTTC.

The CDR3 loop is CASSPRDRDTQYF. CDR3 DNA sequence: TGTGCCAGCAGTCCCCGGGACAGAGATACGCAGTATTTT. The rearrangement joins TRBV12-3 or TRBV12-4 to TRBJ2-3, with TRBD1 matching over 7 bases. The junction had 4 bases not matched to a gene; V was cut back by 5 bases and J by 5 bases. This CDR3 contains 13 residues.

For the CDR3, the DNA is TGTGCCTGGAGTGTAGGCACAGGTATCACAGATACGCAGTATTTT. It is translated as CAWSVGTGITDTQYF. The V call is TRBV30, the J call TRBJ2-3; weak D call: TRBD1 (5 bases). In germline, CDR1 is GTSNPN, CDR2 SVGIG (reference sequence). The V end lost 0 bases, the J end lost 2 bases, and 12 bases lay between the germline ends. The length of the CDR3 is 15 residues.

Points on this clone: One junction end disagrees with the germline gene, perhaps due to a read error. The chain carries TRBV7-7 and TRBJ2-3; tentatively, D is TRBD2 (6 bases). The CDR3 contains 15 residues. The germline CDR1 and CDR2 sequences are SSHAT and FNYEAQ (reference sequence). Here the CDR3 reads CASSALGGFTDTQYF. The CDR3 DNA sequence: TGTGCTAGCAGCGCCCTCGGGGGTTTTACAGATACGCAGTATTTT.

V usage is TRBV11-2 and J usage is TRBJ2-1; the D is unclear. Germline lookup yields CDR1 SGHAT and CDR2 FQNNGV. The CDR3 is made up of 15 amino acids. The V and J ends lost 1 base and 0 bases respectively, with 7 bases between them. CDR3 DNA: TGTGCCAGCAGCTTAGTTCAGATCTCCTACAATGAGCAGTTCTTC. Amino acid sequence: CASSLVQISYNEQFF.

For the CDR3, the DNA is TGTGCCAGCAGGAGACTAGCGGACACCGGGGAGCTGTTTTTT. Translating it yields CASRRLADTGELFF. The V call is TRBV5-4, the J call TRBJ2-2; the match to TRBD2 covers 9 bases. The V and J ends lost 5 bases and 3 bases, in that order; junction bases with no gene match: 2. The length of the CDR3 is 14 residues. The V gene's germline CDR1 is SGHNT and CDR2 YYREEE (reference sequence).

This chain connects TRBV4-1 to TRBJ1-4, with 8 bases aligning to TRBD1. V shed 3 bases and J 4 bases; nucleotides not matched to a gene: 7. Germline V gives CDR1 MGHRA, CDR2 YSYEKL. The CDR3 sequence is 16 residues long. This chain's CDR3 is CASSQGTTGVNEKLFF. CDR3 coding DNA: TGCGCCAGCAGCCAGGGAACGACAGGGGTTAATGAAAAACTGTTTTTT.